These 24 T cell receptor beta chains originate from one sample sequenced in a study of cytomegalovirus exposure and HLA in healthy donors. In the PCR, 60 Vbeta and 13 Jbeta primers were used. Clones were read by immunoSEQ multiplex PCR, and TCRdb kept only the in-frame ones, dropping some. This sample has about 250,000 clones; roughly 91% occur once, and the top ten carry 1.7%. The sample consisted of PBMCs. These receptors were taken from a girl aged 2 to 10 in good health and CMV-seronegative.

This clone was seen just once. V gene TRBV6-6 combines with J gene TRBJ1-6; 7 bases agree with TRBD1. CDR3 length: 14 amino acids. The V gene end was trimmed by 2 bases and the J gene end by 5 bases; junction bases not matched to a gene: 0. The germline gives CDR1 MNHNY, CDR2 SVGAGI (reference sequence). The CDR3 DNA reads as TGTGCCAGCAGTTACGGACAGGATAATTCACCCCTCCACTTT. Protein product: CASSYGQDNSPLHF.

CDR3: CASSSTGTGSYEQYF. CDR3 bases: TGTGCCAGCAGCTCAACCGGGACAGGGAGCTACGAGCAGTACTTC. The J gene is TRBJ2-7, the V gene TRBV5-6; TRBD1 agrees at 9 bases. Germline values: CDR1 SGHDT, CDR2 YYEEEE. The V and J ends lost 3 bases and 3 bases, in that order; junction bases with no gene match: 7. This CDR3 has 15 amino acids.

The table lists this clone with a count of one. This rearrangement joins TRBV6-1 to TRBJ1-5; 11 nucleotides match TRBD1. The CDR3 spans 15 residues. The trim removed 7 bases at V and 8 bases at J, leaving 10 bases unmatched. In germline, CDR1 is MNHNS, CDR2 SASEGT. The CDR3 DNA sequence: TGTGCCAGCATTGGGACAGGGGGGCCAAAGAAGCCCCAGCATTTT. The encoded protein is CASIGTGGPKKPQHF.

The chain has TRBV25-1 and TRBJ2-1, with TRBD1 matching 8 bases. V dropped 8 bases and J dropped 4; count of bases not matched to a gene: 7. The length of the CDR3 is 14 residues. The germline V gene encodes CDR1 MGHDK and CDR2 SYGVNS. The CDR3 region is CASVRQGTYNEQFF. DNA of the CDR3: TGTGCCAGCGTTAGACAGGGGACATACAATGAGCAGTTCTTC.

The rearrangement joins TRBV5-4 to TRBJ2-1; D possibly corresponds to TRBD2 (5 bases). V lost 2 bases, J lost 8 bases, and 11 bases lay in between. From germline, CDR1 is SGHNT and CDR2 YYREEE (reference sequence). The CDR3 spans 13 residues. The CDR3 spells CASSFHPEDEQFF. The DNA for the CDR3 is TGTGCCAGCAGCTTCCATCCGGAGGATGAGCAGTTCTTC.

This sequence joins TRBV7-3 and TRBJ2-3; 11 positions agree with TRBD2. Germline CDR1 is SGHTA and CDR2 is FQGTGA. The CDR3 is 16 residues long. The V and J ends lost 1 base and 6 bases, in that order; junction bases with no gene match: 6. DNA for the CDR3: TGTGCCAGCAGCTTAATGGCGACTAGCGGGGATGATACGCAGTATTTT. Amino acid sequence: CASSLMATSGDDTQYF.

This chain uses TRBV28 with TRBJ2-2, with a tentative D call TRBD2 (6 bases). CDR3 length equals 15 residues. The germline V gene encodes CDR1 MDHEN and CDR2 SYDVKM. With 6 bases removed from V and 3 bases from J, the gap between germline ends came to 14 bases. The CDR3 DNA follows: TGTGCCAGCAGCTCCAACCGCGGGGACACCGGGGAGCTGTTTTTT. Translating it yields CASSSNRGDTGELFF.

About this clone itself: One end of the junction is discordant with germline, which a read error may explain. V gene TRBV7-7 combines with J gene TRBJ2-2, with TRBD1 as a possible D gene (5 bases). The CDR3 has 15 residues. Looked up from germline, CDR1 is SSHAT and CDR2 is FNYEAQ (reference sequence). The CDR3 loop reads CASSPTQGRTGELFF. The CDR3, as DNA: TGTGCTAGCAGCCCCACTCAGGGCCGCACCGGGGAGCTGTTTTTT.

This rearrangement joins TRBV7-3 to TRBJ2-3; 7 positions agree with TRBD2. This CDR3 contains 17 residues. With 1 base clipped from V and 1 base from J, the junction kept 8 bases outside the gene matches. Per the germline V gene, CDR1 is SGHTA and CDR2 is FQGTGA. CDR3 loop: CASSLIPGGGGTDTQYF. The CDR3 DNA reads TGTGCCAGCAGCTTAATCCCGGGGGGTGGTGGCACAGATACGCAGTATTTT.

The chain combines TRBV5-1 with TRBJ1-1; the D gene is possibly TRBD1 (6 bases). Looked up from germline, CDR1 is SGHRS and CDR2 is YFSETQ. This CDR3 comprises 14 residues. Trimming took off 3 bases at V and 1 base at J, with 10 bases between the two ends. The CDR3 sequence is CASSSSQGNTEAFF. CDR3 coding DNA: TGCGCCAGCAGCTCTTCACAGGGGAACACTGAAGCTTTCTTT.

The rearrangement joins TRBV28 to TRBJ2-7; D call uncertain. V lost 5 bases, J lost 3 bases, and 5 bases lay in between. The CDR3 contains 11 residues. Per germline, CDR1 MDHEN and CDR2 SYDVKM. The CDR3, as DNA: TGTGCCAGCAGTCAGTACTACGAGCAGTACTTC. It is translated as CASSQYYEQYF.

This sequence joins TRBV18 and TRBJ2-7, with 7 bases identical to TRBD1. The V gene's germline CDR1 is KGHSH and CDR2 LQKENI. The CDR3 has 15 residues. The trim removed 3 bases at V and 2 bases at J, leaving 7 bases unmatched. CDR3 coding DNA: TGTGCCAGCTCACCCCGGGACAGTTTGACCTACGAGCAGTACTTC. Protein: CASSPRDSLTYEQYF.

The chain is built from TRBV21-1 and TRBJ2-7; the D call in the table, TRBD2, was not verified against the DNA. TRBV21-1 is designated a pseudogene. This CDR3 contains 16 residues. CDR3 sequence reads: CASSATRGGRANEQYF. The CDR3, as DNA: TGTGCCAGCAGCGCAACTAGGGGCGGGAGAGCAAACGAGCAGTACTTC.

Regarding this clone: The junction departs from germline at one end; a sequencing error may be responsible. This rearrangement joins TRBV25-1 to TRBJ2-6; 9 bases line up with TRBD1. From germline, CDR1 is MGHDK and CDR2 SYGVNS. The CDR3 extends over 16 amino acids. The CDR3 bases are TGTGCCAGCAGGACGGACAGGGGAACTGGGGCCAACGCCCTGACTTTC. It translates to CASRTDRGTGANALTF.

The chain uses TRBV19 and TRBJ2-1; 7 bases are a match to TRBD2. The J segment lost 4 bases and the V segment lost 5 bases, leaving 17 bases of the junction unmatched. Germline V lookup: CDR1 LNHDA, CDR2 SQIVND (reference sequence). The CDR3 consists of 18 residues. As DNA, the CDR3 is TGTGCCAGTAGTTCGGTTTGGGGACTACCCATACAATACAATGAGCAGTTCTTC. It codes for CASSSVWGLPIQYNEQFF.

The chain joins TRBV5-1 to TRBJ2-1; 9 bases are a match to TRBD2. Per the germline V gene, CDR1 is SGHRS and CDR2 is YFSETQ. V was clipped by 3 bases and J by 3 bases; unmatched bases: 10. The CDR3 extends over 17 amino acids. The CDR3 reads CASSSKFAGGYYNEQFF. CDR3 coding DNA: TGCGCCAGCAGCTCGAAGTTTGCGGGGGGGTACTACAATGAGCAGTTCTTC.

The V gene is TRBV7-2, the J gene TRBJ2-1, with a tentative D call TRBD2 (7 bases). Trimming left V 4 bases short and J 1 base short, with 11 bases between. The germline gives CDR1 SGHTA, CDR2 FQGNSA. The CDR3 has 15 residues. The CDR3 DNA sequence: TGTGCCAGCAGCTCCGGGGGGCTTTCCTACAATGAGCAGTTCTTC. As protein: CASSSGGLSYNEQFF.

The chain uses TRBV29-1 and TRBJ2-6, with D tentatively TRBD1 (5 bases). Germline values: CDR1 SQVTM, CDR2 ANQGSEA. This CDR3 is 14 amino acids long. Trimming pared 3 bases from V and 4 bases from J, leaving 10 bases between. The CDR3: CSVDSGPGANVLTF. In nucleotides, the CDR3 is TGCAGCGTTGATTCAGGGCCCGGGGCCAACGTCCTGACTTTC. The full variable domain, completed using reference TRBV29-1 and TRBJ2-6, is SAVISQKPSRDICQRGTSLTIQCQVDSQVTMMFWYRQQPGQSLTLIATANQGSEATYESGFVIDKFPISRPNLTFSTLTVSNMSPEDSSIYLCSVDSGPGANVLTFGAGSRLTVL.

The rearrangement uses TRBV13 and TRBJ2-1; D is unresolved. The V end lost 3 bases, the J end lost 4 bases, and 13 bases lay between the germline ends. CDR1 is PRHDT and CDR2 is FYEKMQ in the germline V gene (reference sequence). The CDR3 is 15 amino acids. The DNA for the CDR3 is TGTGCCAGCAGCTTCTCAATCGGTAAATACAATGAGCAGTTCTTC. Translating it yields CASSFSIGKYNEQFF.

The chain carries TRBV6-1 and TRBJ2-5; D unclear. The V and J ends lost 6 bases and 5 bases respectively, with 10 bases between them. The CDR3 sequence is 12 residues long. CDR1 and CDR2 (germline): MNHNS, SASEGT. DNA of the CDR3: TGTGCCAGCAGGAGCCCGTCGGAGACCCAGTACTTC. Residues: CASRSPSETQYF.

The rearrangement joins TRBV5-4 to TRBJ2-5; no definite D call. Germline V lookup: CDR1 SGHNT, CDR2 YYREEE (reference sequence). Trimming shortened V by 4 bases and J by 5 bases, and 15 bases separated the two germline ends. The CDR3 has 14 residues. CDR3 amino acids: CASSLSGRRETQYF. CDR3 DNA sequence: TGTGCCAGCAGCCTGTCGGGTAGACGTGAGACCCAGTACTTC.

This chain links TRBV27 with TRBJ1-2; 8 bases are a match to TRBD1. The germline V gene encodes CDR1 MNHEY and CDR2 SMNVEV (reference sequence). V shed 6 bases, J shed 7 bases, and the junction held 7 bases outside the gene matches. The CDR3 extends over 13 amino acids. DNA of the CDR3: TGTGCCAGCAGAACATACAGGGGGGGTGGCTACACCTTC. It specifies CASRTYRGGGYTF.

The rearrangement uses TRBV5-5 and TRBJ1-1, with D uncertain. This CDR3 region has 14 residues. V was pared by 4 bases and J by 0 bases, with 10 bases between. Germline V gene sequence: CDR1 SGHKS, CDR2 YYEKEE (reference sequence). The CDR3 DNA reads as TGTGCCAGCAGCCAACCGGAGATGAACACTGAAGCTTTCTTT. This translates into CASSQPEMNTEAFF.

The chain combines TRBV18 with TRBJ1-6; 10 bases are shared with TRBD1. The germline gives CDR1 KGHSH, CDR2 LQKENI. J was trimmed by 7 bases and V by 5 bases; bases with no gene match: 5. CDR3 length: 15 residues. CDR3 residues: CASSAAGQGNSPLHF. The CDR3 DNA reads TGTGCCAGCTCAGCCGCGGGACAGGGGAATTCACCCCTCCACTTT.